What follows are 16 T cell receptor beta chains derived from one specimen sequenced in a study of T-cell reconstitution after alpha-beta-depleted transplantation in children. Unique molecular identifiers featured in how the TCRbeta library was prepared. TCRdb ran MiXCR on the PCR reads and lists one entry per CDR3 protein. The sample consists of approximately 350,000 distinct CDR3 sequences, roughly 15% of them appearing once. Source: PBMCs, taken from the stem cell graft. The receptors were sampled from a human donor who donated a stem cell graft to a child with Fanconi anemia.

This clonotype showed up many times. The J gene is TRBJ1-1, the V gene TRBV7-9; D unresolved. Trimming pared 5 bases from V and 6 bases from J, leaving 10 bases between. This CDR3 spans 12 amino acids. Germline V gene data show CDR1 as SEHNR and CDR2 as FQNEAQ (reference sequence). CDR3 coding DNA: TGTGCCAGCAGCCTTGGACCGGCTGAAGCTTTCTTT. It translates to CASSLGPAEAFF.

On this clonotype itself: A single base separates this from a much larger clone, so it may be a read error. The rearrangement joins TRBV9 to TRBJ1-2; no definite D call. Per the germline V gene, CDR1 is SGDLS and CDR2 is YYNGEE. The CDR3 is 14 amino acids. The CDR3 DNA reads TGTGCCAGCAGCGTAGAGGCAGGACCCTATGGCTACGCCTTC. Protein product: CASSVEAGPYGYAF. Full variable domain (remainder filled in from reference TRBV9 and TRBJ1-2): DSGVTQTPKHLITATGQRVTLRCSPRSGDLSVYWYQQSLDQGLQFLIQYYNGEERAKGNILERFSAQQFPDLHSELNLSSLELGDSALYFCASSVEAGPYGYAFGSGTRLTVV.

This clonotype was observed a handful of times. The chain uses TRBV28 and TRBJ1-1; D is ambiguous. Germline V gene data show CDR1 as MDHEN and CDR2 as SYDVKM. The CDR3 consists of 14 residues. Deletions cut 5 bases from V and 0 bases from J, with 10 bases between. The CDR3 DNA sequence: TGTGCCAGCAGTGCCCTGACCGTGAACACTGAAGCTTTCTTT. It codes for CASSALTVNTEAFF.

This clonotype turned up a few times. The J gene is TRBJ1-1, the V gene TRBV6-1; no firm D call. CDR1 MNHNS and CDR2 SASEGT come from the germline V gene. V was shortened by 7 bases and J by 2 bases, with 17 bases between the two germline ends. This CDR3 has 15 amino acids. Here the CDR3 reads CASNPFATVNTEAFF. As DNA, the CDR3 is TGTGCCAGCAATCCCTTCGCCACAGTTAACACTGAAGCTTTCTTT.

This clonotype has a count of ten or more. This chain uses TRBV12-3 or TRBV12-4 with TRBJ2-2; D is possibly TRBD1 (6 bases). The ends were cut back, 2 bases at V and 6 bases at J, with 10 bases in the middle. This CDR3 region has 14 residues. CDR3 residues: CASSLIQGAGELFF. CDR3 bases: TGTGCCAGCAGTTTAATACAGGGAGCCGGGGAGCTGTTTTTT.

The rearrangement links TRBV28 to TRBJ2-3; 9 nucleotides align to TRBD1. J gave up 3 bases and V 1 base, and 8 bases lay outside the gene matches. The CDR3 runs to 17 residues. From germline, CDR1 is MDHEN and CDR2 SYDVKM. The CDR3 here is CASSLSGTGMRTDTQYF. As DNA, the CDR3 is TGTGCCAGCAGTTTATCAGGGACAGGGATGAGAACAGATACGCAGTATTTT.

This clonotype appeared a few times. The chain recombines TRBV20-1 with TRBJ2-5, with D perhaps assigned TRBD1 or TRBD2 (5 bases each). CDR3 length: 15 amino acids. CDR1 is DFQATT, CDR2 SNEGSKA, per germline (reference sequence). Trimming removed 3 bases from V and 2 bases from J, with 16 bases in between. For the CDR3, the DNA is TGCAGTGCTAGCCCGGCCAGGGAGTTTCAAGAGACCCAGTACTTC. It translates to CSASPAREFQETQYF.

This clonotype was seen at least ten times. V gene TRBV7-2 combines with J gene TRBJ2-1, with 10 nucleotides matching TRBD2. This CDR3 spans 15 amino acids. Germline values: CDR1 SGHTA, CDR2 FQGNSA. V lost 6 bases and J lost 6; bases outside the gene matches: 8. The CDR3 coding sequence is TGTGCCAGCAGTTTACTAGCGGGGAAGGTCAATGAGCAGTTCTTC. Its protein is CASSLLAGKVNEQFF.

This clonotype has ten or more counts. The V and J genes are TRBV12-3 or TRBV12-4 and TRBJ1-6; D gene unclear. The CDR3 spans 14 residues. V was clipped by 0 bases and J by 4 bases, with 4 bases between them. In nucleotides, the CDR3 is TGTGCCAGCAGTTTAGCAGTTTATAATTCACCCCTCCACTTT. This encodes CASSLAVYNSPLHF.

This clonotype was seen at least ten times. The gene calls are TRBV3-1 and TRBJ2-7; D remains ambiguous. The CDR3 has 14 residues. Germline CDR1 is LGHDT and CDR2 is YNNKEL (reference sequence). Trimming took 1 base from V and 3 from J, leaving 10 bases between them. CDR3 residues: CASSQGARFYEQYF. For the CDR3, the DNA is TGTGCCAGCAGCCAAGGTGCGAGGTTCTACGAGCAGTACTTC.

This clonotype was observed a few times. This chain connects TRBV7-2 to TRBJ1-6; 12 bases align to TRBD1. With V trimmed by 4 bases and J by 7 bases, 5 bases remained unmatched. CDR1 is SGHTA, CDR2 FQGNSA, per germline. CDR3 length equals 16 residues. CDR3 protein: CASSSGQGARNSPLHF. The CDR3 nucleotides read TGTGCCAGCAGCTCGGGACAGGGGGCGAGGAATTCACCCCTCCACTTT.

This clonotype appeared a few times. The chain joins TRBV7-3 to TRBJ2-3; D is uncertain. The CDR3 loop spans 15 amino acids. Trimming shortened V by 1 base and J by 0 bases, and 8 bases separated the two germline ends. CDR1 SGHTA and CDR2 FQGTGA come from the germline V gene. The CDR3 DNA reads TGTGCCAGCAGCTTAAGTGGGTTTAGCACAGATACGCAGTATTTT. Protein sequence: CASSLSGFSTDTQYF. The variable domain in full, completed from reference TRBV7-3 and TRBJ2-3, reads GAGVSQTPSNKVTEKGKYVELRCDPISGHTALYWYRQSLGQGPEFLIYFQGTGAADDSGLPNDRFFAVRPEGSVSTLKIQRTERGDSAVYLCASSLSGFSTDTQYFGPGTRLTVL.

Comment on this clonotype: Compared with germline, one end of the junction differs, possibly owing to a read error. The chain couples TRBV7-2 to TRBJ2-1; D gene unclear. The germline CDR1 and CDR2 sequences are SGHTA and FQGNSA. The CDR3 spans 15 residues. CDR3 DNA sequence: TGTGCCAGCAGCTTAAACTGGGCAGGACGCAATGGGCAGTTCTTC. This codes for CASSLNWAGRNGQFF.

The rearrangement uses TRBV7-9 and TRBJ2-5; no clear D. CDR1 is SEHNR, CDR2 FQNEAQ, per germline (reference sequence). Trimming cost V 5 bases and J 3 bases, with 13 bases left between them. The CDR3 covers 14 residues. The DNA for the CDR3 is TGTGCCAGCAGCGCCCCTGGAATTGAAGAGACCCAGTACTTC. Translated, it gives CASSAPGIEETQYF. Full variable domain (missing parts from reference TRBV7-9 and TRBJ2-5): DTGVSQNPRHKITKRGQNVTFRCDPISEHNRLYWYRQTLGQGPEFLTYFQNEAQLEKSRLLSDRFSAERPKGSFSTLEIQRTEQGDSAMYLCASSAPGIEETQYFGPGTRLLVL.

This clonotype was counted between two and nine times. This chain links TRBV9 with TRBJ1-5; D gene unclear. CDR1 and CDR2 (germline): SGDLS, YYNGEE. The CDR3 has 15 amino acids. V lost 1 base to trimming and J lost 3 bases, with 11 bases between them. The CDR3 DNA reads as TGTGCCAGCAGCGTATCCGCAGGCCCCAATCAGCCCCAGCATTTT. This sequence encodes CASSVSAGPNQPQHF.

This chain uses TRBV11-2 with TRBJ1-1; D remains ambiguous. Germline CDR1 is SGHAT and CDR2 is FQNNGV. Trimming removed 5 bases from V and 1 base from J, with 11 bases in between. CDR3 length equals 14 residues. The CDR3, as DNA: TGTGCCAGCAGCCCCTGGAACGGGAACACTGAAGCTTTCTTT. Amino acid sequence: CASSPWNGNTEAFF. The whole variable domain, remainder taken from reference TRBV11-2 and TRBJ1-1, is EAGVAQSPRYKIIEKRQSVAFWCNPISGHATLYWYQQILGQGPKLLIQFQNNGVVDDSQLPKDRFSAERLKGVDSTLKIQPAKLEDSAVYLCASSPWNGNTEAFFGQGTRLTVV.